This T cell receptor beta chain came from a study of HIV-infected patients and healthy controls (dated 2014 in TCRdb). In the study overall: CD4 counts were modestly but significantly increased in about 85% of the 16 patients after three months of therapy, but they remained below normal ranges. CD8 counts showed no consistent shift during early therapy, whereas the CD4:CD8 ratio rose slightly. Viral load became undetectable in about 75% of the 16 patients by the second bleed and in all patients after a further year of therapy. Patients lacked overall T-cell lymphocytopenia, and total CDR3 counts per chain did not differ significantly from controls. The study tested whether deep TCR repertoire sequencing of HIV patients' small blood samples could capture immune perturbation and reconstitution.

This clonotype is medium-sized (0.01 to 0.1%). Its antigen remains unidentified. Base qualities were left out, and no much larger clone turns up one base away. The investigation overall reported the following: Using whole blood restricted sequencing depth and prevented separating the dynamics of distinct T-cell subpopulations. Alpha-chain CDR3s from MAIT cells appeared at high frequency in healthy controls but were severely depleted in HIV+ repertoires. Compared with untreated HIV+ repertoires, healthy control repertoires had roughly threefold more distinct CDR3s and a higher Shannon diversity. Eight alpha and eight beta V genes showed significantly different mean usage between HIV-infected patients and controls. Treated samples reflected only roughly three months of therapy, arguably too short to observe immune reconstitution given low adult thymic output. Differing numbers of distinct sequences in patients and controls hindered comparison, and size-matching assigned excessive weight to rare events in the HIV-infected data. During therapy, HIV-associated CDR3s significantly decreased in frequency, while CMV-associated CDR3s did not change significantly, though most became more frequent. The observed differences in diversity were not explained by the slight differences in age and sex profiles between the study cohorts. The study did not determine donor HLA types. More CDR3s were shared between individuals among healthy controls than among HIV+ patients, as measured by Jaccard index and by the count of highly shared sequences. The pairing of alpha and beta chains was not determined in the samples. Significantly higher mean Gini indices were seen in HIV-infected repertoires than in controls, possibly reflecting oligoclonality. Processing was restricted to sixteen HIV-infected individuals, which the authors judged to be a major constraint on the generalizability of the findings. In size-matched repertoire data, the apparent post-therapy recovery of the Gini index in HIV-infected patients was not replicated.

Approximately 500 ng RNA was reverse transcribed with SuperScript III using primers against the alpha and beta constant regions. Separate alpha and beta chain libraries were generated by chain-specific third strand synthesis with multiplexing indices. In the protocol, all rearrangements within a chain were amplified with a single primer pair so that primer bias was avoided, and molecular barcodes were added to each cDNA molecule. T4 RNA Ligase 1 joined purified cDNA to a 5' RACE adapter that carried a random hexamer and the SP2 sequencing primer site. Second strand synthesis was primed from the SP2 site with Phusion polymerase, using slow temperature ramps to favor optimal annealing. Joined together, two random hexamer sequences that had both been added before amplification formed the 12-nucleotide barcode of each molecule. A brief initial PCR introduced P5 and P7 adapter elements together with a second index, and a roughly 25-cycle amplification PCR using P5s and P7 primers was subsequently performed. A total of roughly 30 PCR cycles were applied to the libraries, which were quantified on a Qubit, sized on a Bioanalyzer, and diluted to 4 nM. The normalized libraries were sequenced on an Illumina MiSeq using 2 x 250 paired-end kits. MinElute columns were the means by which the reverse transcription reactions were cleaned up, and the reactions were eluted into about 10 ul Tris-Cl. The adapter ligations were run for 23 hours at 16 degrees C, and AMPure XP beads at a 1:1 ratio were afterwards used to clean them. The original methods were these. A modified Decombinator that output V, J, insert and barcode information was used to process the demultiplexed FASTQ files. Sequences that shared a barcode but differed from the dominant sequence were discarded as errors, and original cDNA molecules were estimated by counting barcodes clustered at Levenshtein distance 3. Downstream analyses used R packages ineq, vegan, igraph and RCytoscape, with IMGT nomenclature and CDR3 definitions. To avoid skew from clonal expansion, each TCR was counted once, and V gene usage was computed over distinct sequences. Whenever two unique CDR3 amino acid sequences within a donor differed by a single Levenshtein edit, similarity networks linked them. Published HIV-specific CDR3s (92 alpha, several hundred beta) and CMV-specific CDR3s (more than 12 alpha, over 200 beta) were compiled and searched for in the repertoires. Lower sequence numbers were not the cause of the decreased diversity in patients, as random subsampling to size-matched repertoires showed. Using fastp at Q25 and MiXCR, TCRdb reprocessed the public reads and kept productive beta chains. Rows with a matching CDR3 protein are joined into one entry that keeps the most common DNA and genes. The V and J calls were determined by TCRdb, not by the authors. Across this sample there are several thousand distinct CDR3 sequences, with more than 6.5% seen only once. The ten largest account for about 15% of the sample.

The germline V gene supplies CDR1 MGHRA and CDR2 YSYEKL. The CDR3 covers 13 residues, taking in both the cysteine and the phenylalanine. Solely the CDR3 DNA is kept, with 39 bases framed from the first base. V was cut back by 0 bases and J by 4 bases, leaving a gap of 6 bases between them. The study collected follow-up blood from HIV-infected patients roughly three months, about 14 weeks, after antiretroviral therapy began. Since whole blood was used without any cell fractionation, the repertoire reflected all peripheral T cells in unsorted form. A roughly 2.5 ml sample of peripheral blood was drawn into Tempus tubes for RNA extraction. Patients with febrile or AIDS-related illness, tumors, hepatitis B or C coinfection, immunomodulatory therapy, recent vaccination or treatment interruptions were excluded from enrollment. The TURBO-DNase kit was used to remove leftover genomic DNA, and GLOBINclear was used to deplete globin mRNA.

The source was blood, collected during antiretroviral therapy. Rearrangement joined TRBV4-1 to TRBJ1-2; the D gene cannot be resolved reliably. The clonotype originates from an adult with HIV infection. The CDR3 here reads CASSQDGGYGYTF. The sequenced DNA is TGCGCCAGCAGCCAAGATGGCGGCTATGGCTACACCTTC.